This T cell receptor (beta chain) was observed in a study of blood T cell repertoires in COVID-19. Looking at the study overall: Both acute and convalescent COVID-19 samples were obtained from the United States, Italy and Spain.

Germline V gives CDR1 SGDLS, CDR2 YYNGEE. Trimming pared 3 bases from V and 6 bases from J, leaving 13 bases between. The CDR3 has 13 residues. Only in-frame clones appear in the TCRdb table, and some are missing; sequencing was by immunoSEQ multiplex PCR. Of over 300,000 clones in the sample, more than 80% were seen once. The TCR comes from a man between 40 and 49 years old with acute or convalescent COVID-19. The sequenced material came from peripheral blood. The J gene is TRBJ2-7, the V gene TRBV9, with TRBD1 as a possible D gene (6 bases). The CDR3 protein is CASSASGVGEQYF. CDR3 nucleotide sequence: TGTGCCAGCAGCGCGTCAGGGGTTGGCGAGCAGTACTTC.